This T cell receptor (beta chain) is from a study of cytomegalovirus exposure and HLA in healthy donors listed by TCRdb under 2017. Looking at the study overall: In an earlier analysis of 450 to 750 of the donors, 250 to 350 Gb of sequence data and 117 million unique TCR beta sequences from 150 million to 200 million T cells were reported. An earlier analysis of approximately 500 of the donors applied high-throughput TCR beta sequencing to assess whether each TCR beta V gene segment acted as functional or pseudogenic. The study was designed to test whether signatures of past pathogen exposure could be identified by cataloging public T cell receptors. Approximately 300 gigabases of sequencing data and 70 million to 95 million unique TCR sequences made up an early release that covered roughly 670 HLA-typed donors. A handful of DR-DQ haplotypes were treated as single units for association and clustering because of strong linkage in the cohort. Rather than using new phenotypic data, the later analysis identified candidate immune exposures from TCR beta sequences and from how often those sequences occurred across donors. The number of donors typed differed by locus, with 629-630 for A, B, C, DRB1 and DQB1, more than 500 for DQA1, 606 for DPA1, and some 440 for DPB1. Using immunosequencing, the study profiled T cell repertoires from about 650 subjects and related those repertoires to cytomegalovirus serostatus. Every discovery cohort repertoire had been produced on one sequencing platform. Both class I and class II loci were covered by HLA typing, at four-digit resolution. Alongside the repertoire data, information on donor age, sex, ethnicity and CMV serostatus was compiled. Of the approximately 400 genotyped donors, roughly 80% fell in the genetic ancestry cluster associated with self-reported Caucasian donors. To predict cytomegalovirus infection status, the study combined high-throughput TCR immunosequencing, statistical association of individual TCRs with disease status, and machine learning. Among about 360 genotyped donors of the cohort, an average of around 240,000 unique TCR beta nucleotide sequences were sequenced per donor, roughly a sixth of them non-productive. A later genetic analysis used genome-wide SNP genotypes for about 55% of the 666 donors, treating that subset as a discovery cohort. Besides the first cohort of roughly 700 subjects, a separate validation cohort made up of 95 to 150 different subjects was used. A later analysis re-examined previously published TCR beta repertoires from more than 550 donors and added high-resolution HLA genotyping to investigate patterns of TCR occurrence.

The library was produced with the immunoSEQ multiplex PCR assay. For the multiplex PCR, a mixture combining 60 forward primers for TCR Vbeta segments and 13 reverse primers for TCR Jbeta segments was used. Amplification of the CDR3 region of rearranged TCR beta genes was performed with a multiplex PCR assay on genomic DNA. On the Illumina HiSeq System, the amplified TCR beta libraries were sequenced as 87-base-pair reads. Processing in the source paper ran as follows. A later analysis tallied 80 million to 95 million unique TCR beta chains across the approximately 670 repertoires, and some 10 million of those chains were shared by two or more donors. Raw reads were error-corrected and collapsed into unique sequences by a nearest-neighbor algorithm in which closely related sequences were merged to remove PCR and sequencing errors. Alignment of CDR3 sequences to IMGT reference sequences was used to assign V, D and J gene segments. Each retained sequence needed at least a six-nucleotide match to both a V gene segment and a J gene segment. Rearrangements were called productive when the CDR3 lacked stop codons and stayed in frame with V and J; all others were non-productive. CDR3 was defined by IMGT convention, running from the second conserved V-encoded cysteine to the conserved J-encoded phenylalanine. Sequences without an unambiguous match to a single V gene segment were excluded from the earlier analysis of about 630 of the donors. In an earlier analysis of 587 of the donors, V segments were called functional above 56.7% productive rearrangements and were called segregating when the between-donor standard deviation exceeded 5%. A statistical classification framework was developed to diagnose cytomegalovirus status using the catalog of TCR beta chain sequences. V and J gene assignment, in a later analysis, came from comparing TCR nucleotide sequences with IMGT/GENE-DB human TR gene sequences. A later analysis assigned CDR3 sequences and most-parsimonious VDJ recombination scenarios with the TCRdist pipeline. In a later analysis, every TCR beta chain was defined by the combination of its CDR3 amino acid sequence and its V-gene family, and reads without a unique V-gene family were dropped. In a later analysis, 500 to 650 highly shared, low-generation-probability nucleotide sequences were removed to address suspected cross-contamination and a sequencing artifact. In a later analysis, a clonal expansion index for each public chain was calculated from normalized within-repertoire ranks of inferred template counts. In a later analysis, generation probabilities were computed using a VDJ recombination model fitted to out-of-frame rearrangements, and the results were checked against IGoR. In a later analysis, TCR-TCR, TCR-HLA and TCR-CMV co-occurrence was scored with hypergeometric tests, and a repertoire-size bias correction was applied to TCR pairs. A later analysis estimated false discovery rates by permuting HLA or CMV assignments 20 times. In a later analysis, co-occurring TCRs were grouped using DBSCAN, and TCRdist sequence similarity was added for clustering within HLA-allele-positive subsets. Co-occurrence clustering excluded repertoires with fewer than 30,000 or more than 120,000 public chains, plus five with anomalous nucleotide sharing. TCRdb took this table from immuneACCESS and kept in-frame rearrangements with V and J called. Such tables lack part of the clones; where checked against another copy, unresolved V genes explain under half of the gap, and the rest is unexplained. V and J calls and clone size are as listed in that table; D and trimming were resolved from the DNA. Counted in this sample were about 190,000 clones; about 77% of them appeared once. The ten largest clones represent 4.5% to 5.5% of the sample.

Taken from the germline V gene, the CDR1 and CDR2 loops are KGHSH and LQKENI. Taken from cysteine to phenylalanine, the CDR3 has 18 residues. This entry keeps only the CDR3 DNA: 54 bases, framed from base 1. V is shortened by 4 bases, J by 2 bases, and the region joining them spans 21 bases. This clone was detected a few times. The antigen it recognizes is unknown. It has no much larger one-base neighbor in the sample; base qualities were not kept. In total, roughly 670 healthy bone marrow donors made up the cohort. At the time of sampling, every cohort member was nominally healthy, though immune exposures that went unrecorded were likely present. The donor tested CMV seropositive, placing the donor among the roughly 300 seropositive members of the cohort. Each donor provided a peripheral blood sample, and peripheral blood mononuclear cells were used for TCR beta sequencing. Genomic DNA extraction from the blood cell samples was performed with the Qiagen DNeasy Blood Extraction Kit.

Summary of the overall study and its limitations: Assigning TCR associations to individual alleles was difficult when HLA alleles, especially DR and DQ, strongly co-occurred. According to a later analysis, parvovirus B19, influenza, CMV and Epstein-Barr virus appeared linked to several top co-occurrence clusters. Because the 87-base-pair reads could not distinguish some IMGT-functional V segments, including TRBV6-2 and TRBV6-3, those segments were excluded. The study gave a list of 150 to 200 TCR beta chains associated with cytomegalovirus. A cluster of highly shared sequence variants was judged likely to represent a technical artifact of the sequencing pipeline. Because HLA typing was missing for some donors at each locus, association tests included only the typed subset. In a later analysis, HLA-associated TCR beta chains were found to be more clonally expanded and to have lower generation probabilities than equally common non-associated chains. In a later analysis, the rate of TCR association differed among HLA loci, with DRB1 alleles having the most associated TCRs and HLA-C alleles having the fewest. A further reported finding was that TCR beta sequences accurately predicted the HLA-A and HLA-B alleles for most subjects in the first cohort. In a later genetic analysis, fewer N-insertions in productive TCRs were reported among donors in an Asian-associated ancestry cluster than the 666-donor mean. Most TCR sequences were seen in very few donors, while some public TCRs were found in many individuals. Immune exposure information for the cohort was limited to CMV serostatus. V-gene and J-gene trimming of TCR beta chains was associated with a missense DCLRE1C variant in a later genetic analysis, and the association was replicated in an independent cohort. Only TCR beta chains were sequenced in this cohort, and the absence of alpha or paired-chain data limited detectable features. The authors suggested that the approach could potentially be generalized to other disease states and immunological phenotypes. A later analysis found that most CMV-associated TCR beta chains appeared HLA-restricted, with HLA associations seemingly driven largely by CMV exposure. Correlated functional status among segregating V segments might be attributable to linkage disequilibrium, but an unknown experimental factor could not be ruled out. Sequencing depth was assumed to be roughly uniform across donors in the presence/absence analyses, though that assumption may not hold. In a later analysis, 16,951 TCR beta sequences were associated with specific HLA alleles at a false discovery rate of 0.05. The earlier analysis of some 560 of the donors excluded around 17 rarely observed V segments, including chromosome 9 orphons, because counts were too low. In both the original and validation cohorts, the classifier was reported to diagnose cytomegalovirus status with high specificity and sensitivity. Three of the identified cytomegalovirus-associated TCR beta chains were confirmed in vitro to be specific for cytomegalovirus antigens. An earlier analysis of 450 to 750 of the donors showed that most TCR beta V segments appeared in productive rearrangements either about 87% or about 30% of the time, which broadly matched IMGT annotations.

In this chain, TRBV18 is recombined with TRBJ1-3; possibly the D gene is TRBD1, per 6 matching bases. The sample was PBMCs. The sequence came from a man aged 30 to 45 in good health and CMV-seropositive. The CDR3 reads CASSRIQPRTAPGNTIYF. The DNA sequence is TGTGCCAGCTCACGGATCCAACCCCGGACAGCCCCTGGAAACACCATATATTTT.